This T cell receptor beta chain is drawn from a study of response to subunit inactivated influenza vaccine. Study-wide findings and caveats: The authors put forward the suggestion that each seasonal influenza vaccination may bring in only a limited number of new T cells.

Each CDR3 protein gets one entry after TCRdb re-called the RT-PCR reads with MiXCR. The sample yields roughly 570,000 distinct CDR3 sequences, roughly 13% seen once. CDR1 and CDR2 from the germline V gene are SGHRS and YFSETQ. There are 14 residues in the CDR3. Trimming shortened V by 3 bases and J by 0 bases, and 8 bases separated the two germline ends. This clonotype was observed many times. Its antigen remains unknown. V is TRBV5-1 and J is TRBJ2-3; tentative D call: TRBD2 (5 bases). The sequenced sample was PBMCs from blood, obtained roughly 45 days after vaccination. The clonotype originates from a man aged 45-65 years who received an inactivated influenza vaccine. The CDR3 here is CASSWTASTDTQYF. In DNA, the CDR3 is TGCGCCAGCAGCTGGACTGCTAGCACAGATACGCAGTATTTT.